This T cell receptor beta chain was obtained from a study of technical replicates of blood from a handful of donors. Germline V gene sequence: CDR1 PRHDT, CDR2 FYEKMQ (reference sequence). V gave up 6 bases and J gave up 1 base; unmatched junction bases: 4. The CDR3 has 14 residues. Some clones are missing from TCRdb's copy, which holds only in-frame ones; the method was immunoSEQ multiplex PCR. The sample lists about 13,000 clones, 80% to 90% seen once, with 10% to 12% in the top ten. The sequenced material came from PBMCs. The V call is TRBV13, the J call TRBJ2-7; 9 bases align to TRBD2. The TCR comes from a human donor in good health. CDR3 nucleotide sequence: TGTGCCAGCAGTCTTACTAGCGGGTCCTACGAGCAGTACTTC. Protein: CASSLTSGSYEQYF.